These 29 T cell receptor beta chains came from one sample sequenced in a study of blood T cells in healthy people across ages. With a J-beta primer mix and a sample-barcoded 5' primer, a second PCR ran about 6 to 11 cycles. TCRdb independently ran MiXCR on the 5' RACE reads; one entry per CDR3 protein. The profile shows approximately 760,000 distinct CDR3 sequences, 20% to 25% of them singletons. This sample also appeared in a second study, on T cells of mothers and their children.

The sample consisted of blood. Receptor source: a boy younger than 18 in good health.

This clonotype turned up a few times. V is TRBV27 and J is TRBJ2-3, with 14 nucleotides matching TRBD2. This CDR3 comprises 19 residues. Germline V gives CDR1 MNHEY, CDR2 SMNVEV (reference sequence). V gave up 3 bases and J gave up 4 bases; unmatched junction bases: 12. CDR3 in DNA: TGTGCCAGCAGTTTGCTGCCGGGACTAGCGGGAGTGGGGGCAGATACGCAGTATTTT. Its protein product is CASSLLPGLAGVGADTQYF.

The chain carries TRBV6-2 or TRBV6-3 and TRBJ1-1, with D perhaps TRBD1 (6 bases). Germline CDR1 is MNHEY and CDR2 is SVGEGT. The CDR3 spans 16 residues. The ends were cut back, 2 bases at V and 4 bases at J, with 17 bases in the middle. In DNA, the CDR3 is TGTGCCAGCAGTTACCGCCCACAGGGTGGTGCCACTGAAGCTTTCTTT. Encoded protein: CASSYRPQGGATEAFF.

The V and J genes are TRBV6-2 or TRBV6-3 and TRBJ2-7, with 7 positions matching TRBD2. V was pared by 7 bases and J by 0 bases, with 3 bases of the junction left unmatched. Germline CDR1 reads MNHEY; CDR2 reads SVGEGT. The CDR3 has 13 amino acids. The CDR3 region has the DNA TGTGCCAGCAAAGCGGGGCTCTCCTACGAGCAGTACTTC. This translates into CASKAGLSYEQYF.

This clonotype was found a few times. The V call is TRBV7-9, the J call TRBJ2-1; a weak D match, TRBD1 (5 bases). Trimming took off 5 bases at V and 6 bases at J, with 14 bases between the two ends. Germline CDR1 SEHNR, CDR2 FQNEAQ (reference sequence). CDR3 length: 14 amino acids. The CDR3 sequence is CASSDPRQTNEQFF. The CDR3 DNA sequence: TGTGCCAGCAGCGACCCCCGACAGACCAATGAGCAGTTCTTC.

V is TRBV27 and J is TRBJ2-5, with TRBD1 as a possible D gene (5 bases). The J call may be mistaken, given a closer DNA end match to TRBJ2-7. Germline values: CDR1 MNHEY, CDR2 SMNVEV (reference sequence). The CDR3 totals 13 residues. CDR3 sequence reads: CASSFQGAHEQYF. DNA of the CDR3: TGTGCCAGCAGTTTTCAAGGGGCCCACGAGCAGTACTTC.

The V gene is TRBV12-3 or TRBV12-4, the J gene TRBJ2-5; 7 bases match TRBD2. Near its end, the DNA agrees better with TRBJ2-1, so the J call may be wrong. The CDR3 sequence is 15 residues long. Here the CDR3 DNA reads TGTGCCAGCAGTTTACGAATAGCGGGTGAGGGTGAGCAGTTCTTC. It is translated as CASSLRIAGEGEQFF.

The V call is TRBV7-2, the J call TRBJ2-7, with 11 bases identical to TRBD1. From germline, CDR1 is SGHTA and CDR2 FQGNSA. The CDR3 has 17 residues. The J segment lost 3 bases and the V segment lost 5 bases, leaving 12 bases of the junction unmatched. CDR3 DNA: TGTGCCAGCAGCATTGTGGAGGACAGGGGGCGCCGCTACGAGCAGTACTTC. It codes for CASSIVEDRGRRYEQYF.

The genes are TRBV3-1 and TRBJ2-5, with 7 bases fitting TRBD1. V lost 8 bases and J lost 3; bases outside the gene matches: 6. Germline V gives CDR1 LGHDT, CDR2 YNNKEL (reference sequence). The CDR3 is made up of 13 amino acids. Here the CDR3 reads CASAPTGKETQYF. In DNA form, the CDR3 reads TGTGCCAGCGCTCCGACAGGGAAAGAGACCCAGTACTTC.

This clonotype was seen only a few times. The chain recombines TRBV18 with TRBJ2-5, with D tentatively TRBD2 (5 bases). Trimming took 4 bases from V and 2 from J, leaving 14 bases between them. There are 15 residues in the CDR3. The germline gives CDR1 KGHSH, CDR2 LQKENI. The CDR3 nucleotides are TGTGCCAGCTCACGGTTTCCCACGGGACAAGAGACCCAGTACTTC. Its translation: CASSRFPTGQETQYF.

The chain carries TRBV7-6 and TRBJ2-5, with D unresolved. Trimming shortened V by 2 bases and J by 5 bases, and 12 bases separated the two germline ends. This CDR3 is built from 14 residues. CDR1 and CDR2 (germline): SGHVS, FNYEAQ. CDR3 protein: CASSLTTAGETQYF. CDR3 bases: TGTGCCAGCAGCTTAACAACCGCCGGGGAGACCCAGTACTTC.

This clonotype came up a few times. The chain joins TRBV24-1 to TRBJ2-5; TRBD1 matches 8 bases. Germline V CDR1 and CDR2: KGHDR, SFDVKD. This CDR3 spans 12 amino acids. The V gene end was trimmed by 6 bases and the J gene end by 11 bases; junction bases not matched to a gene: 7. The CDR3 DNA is TGTGCCACCAGTCAGGACAGGGAAGAGCAGTACTTC. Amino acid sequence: CATSQDREEQYF.

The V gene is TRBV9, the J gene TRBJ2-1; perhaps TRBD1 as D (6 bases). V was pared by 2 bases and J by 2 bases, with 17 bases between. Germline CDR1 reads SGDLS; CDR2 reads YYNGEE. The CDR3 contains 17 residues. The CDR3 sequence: CASSVSPTGFTYNEQFF. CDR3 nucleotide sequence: TGTGCCAGCAGCGTCAGCCCTACAGGGTTCACCTACAATGAGCAGTTCTTC.

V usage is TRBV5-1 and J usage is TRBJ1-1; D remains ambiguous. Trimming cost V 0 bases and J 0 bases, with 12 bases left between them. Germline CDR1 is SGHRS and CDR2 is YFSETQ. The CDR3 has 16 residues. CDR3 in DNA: TGCGCCAGCAGCTTGGCCGACCGCAACATGAACACTGAAGCTTTCTTT. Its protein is CASSLADRNMNTEAFF.

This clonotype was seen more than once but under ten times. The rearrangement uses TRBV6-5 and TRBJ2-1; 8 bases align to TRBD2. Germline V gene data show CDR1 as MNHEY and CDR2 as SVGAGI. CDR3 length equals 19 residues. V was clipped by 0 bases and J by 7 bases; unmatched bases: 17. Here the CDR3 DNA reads TGTGCCAGCAGTTACTCCGATCCGGCCCGGGGGGGCCGATCTAATGAGCAGTTCTTC. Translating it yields CASSYSDPARGGRSNEQFF.

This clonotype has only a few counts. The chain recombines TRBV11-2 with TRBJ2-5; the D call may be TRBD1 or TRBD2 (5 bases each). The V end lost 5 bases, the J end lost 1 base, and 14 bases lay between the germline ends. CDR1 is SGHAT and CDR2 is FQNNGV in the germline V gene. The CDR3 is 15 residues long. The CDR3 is CASSTLGQPQETQYF. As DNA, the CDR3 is TGTGCCAGCAGCACACTAGGACAACCCCAAGAGACCCAGTACTTC.

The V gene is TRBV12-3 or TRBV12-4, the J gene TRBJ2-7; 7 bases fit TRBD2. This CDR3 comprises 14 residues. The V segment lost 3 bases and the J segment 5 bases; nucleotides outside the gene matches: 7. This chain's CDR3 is CASSFWAGVNEQYF. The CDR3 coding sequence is TGTGCCAGCAGTTTCTGGGCGGGGGTAAACGAGCAGTACTTC.

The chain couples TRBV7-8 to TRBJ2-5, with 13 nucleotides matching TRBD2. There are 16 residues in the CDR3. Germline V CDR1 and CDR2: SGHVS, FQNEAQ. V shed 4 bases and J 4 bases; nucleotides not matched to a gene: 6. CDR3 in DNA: TGTGCCAGCAGCTACGAGACTAGCGGGGGGTTAGAGACCCAGTACTTC. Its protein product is CASSYETSGGLETQYF.

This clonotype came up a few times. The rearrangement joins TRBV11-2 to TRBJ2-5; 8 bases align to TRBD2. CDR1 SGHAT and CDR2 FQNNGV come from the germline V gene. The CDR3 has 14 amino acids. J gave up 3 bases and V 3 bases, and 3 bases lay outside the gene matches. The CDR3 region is CASSLGGGKETQYF. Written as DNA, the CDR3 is TGTGCCAGCAGCTTGGGCGGGGGGAAAGAGACCCAGTACTTC.

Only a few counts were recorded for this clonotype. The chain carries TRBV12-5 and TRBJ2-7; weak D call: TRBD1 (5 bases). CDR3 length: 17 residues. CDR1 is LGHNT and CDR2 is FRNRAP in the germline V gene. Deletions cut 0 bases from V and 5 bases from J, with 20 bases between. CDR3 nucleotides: TGTGCTAGTGGTTTGGTTGGCAAGACAGCCCCCACCCACGAGCAGTACTTC. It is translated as CASGLVGKTAPTHEQYF.

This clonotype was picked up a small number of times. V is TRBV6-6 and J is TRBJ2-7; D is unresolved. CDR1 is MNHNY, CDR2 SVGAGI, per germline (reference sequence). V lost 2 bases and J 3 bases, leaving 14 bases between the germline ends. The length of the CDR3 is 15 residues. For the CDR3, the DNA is TGTGCCAGCAGTTACGGGCTATTCGATGACTACGAGCAGTACTTC. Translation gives CASSYGLFDDYEQYF.

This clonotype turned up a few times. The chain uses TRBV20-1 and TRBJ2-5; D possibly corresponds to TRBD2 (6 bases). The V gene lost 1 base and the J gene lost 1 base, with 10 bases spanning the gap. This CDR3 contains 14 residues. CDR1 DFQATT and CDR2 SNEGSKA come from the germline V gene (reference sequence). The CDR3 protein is CSARVSAGQETQYF. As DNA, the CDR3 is TGCAGTGCTAGAGTCTCAGCGGGCCAAGAGACCCAGTACTTC.

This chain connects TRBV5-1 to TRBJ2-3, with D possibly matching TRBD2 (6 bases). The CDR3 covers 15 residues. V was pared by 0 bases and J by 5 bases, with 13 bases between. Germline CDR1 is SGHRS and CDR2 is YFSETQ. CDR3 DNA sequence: TGCGCCAGCAGCTTGGTGGGGGGAGATGGAGATACGCAGTATTTT. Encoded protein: CASSLVGGDGDTQYF.

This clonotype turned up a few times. CDR3 residues: CASSLNPFSLHF. The DNA of the CDR3 is TGTGCCAGCAGCTTAAACCCCTTTTCCCTCCACTTT. The chain is built from TRBV12-3 or TRBV12-4 and TRBJ1-6; D unresolved. This CDR3 region has 12 residues. Trimming left V 6 bases short and J 14 bases short, with 14 bases between.

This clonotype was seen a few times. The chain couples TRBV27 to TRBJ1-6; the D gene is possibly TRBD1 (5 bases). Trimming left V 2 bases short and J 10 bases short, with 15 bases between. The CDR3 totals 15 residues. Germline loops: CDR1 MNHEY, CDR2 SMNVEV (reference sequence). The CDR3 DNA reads TGTGCCAGCAGTTTAGTTGGGGCATTAGGCTCACCCCTCCACTTT. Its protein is CASSLVGALGSPLHF.

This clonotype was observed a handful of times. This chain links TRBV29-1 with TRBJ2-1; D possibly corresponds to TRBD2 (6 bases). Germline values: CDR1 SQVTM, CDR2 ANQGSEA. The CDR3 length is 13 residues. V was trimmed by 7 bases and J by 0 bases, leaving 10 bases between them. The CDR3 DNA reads TGCAGCGCGGGACTCAGCTCCTACAATGAGCAGTTCTTC. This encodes CSAGLSSYNEQFF.

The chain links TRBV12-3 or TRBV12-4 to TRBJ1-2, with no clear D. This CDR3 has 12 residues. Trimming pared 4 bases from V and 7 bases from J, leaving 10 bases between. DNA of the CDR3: TGTGCCAGCAGTTATGGGAAGCTTGGCTACACCTTC. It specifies CASSYGKLGYTF.

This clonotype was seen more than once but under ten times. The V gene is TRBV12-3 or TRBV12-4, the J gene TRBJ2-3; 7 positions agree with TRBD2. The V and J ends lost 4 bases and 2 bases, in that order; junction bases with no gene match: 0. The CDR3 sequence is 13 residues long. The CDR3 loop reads CASSWDYTDTQYF. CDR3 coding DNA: TGTGCCAGCAGTTGGGACTACACAGATACGCAGTATTTT.

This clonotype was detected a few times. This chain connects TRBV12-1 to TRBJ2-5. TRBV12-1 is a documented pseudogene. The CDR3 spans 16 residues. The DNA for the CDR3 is TGTGCCAGCAGCTTTGTTCTGGCAGGTCGTCAAGAGACCCAGTACTTC. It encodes CASSFVLAGRQETQYF.

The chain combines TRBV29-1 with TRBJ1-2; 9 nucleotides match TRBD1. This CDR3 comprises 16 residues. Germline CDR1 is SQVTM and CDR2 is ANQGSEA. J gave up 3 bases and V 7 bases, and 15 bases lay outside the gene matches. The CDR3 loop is CSAVSDRGPLDYGYTF. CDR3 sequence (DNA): TGCAGCGCCGTATCGGACAGGGGACCCTTGGACTATGGCTACACCTTC.